This T cell receptor (beta chain) is from a study of T-cell reconstitution after alpha-beta-depleted transplantation in children. The library targeted TCRbeta and was prepared with unique molecular identifiers. TCRdb reanalysed the PCR reads using MiXCR and keeps one entry per CDR3 protein. This table holds some 280,000 distinct CDR3 sequences, more than 9% found once. From germline, CDR1 is ENHRY and CDR2 SYGVKD. V dropped 11 bases and J dropped 3 bases, with 16 bases sitting between them. This CDR3 is built from 13 residues. This sequence joins TRBV10-3 and TRBJ1-1, with a weak D call TRBD1 (6 bases). The clonotype was recovered from a human donor who donated a stem cell graft to a child with SCID. The sample consisted of PBMCs from the stem cell graft donor, taken from the stem cell graft. CDR3 in amino acids: CASTQGGYTEAFF. The DNA for the CDR3 is TGTGCCTCCACACAGGGAGGGTACACTGAAGCTTTCTTT.